Described below is a single T cell receptor (beta chain) sequence and its context. The data originate from a study of blood T cell repertoires in COVID-19. Overall study context: Whether acute or convalescent, the COVID-19 samples came from the United States, Italy and Spain. Sources were T cells, B-cell-depleted T cells, or PBMCs; the material itself was cDNA or gDNA.

Germline values: CDR1 LNHNV, CDR2 YYDKDF (reference sequence). There are 16 residues in the CDR3. With V trimmed by 3 bases and J by 5 bases, 5 bases remained unmatched. Original data processing: Estimated nucleated cell counts came from reference gene primer amplification. Method: immunoSEQ multiplex PCR; TCRdb's copy keeps in-frame clones and lacks some. Clone size and V and J calls were adopted from that table, with D and trimming inferred from the DNA. The table shows approximately 71,000 clones, with around 83% occurring only once. This sequence originates from a man over 45 with acute or convalescent COVID-19. The J gene is TRBJ1-4, the V gene TRBV15, with 11 bases lining up with TRBD1. Sequencing was carried out using peripheral blood. The chain's CDR3 is CATSRGQGVPNEKLFF. The CDR3 DNA follows: TGTGCCACCAGCAGGGGACAGGGGGTCCCAAATGAAAAACTGTTTTTT. The full variable domain, with the rest looked up from reference TRBV15 and TRBJ1-4, is DAMVIQNPRYQVTQFGKPVTLSCSQTLNHNVMYWYQQKSSQAPKLLFHYYDKDFNNEADTPDNFQSRRPNTSFCFLDIRSPGLGDTAMYLCATSRGQGVPNEKLFFGSGTQLSVL.